This T cell receptor beta chain comes out of a study of regulatory T cells in long-lasting Graves disease. Study-wide points: For persistent Graves' patients, TCR diversity was lower than for newly diagnosed ones. Under persistent disease, TRBV28, TRBJ1-2 and TRBJ2-5 were used preferentially.

Time point: persistent/refractory GD, antithyroid drugs over 5 years with positive TRAb. TCR sequences were obtained from RNA taken from PBMCs. In regard to this clonotype: Its target is not known. Sequence at one end of the junction differs from germline and may be a read error.

This CDR3 is built from 14 residues. CDR1 is SGHDT and CDR2 is YYEEEE in the germline V gene. Arm-PCR of CDR3 regions and iRepertoire HTBI primers were the basis on which TCR beta libraries were built. TCRdb ran MiXCR on the multiplex PCR reads and lists one entry per CDR3 protein. The sample lists about half a million distinct CDR3 sequences; approximately 23% were seen once. The TCR was taken from a female donor with Graves disease. The sample consisted of peripheral blood mononuclear cells (PBMCs), taken when the disease was refractory, from a patient treated with antithyroid drugs. The V call is TRBV5-6, the J call TRBJ1-2; D gene uncertain. CDR3 DNA: TGTGCCCGCAGCCTCGTACCCGACATCTATGGCTACACCTTC. Protein sequence: CARSLVPDIYGYTF.